The clone carrying this T cell receptor beta chain has a single count. This specimen belongs to a study of OX40 agonist ivuxolimab in advanced cancers. Sequencing was performed with immunoSEQ multiplex PCR; in TCRdb, only in-frame clones are kept and a portion is missing. This table has about 64,000 clones, 80% to 95% appearing once. Baseline, cycle 4 day 1, and cycle 7 day 1 were the blood sampling points. Germline lookup yields CDR1 MNHEY and CDR2 SVGAGI. Trimming cost V 4 bases and J 6 bases; bases outside gene matches: 7. This CDR3 has 14 residues. This TCR was sampled from an adult with an advanced solid tumor such as melanoma, head and neck, liver or kidney cancer. The specimen was CD4+ or CD8+ T cells sorted from blood, collected in a trial of the OX40 agonist ivuxolimab. This chain connects TRBV6-5 to TRBJ2-7; TRBD1 matches at 9 bases. The CDR3: CASSFDRGISEQYF. The CDR3, as DNA: TGTGCCAGCAGTTTTGACAGGGGGATTTCCGAGCAGTACTTC.